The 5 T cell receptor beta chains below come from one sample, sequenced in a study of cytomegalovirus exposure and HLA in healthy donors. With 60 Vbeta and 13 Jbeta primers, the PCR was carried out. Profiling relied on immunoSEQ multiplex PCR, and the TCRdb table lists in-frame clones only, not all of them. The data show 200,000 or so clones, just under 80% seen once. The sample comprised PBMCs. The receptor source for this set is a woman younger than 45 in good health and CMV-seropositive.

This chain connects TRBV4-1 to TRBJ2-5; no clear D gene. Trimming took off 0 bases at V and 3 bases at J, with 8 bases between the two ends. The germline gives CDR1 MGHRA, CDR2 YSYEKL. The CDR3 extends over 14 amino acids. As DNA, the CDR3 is TGCGCCAGCAGCCAAGATTCGGGTAAAGAGACCCAGTACTTC. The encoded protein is CASSQDSGKETQYF.

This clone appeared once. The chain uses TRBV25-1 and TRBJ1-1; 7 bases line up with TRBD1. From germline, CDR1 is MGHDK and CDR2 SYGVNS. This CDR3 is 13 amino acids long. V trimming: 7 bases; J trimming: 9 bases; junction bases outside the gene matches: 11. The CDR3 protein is CASIRAGGGQAFF. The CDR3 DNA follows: TGTGCCAGCATCCGGGCAGGAGGGGGCCAAGCTTTCTTT.

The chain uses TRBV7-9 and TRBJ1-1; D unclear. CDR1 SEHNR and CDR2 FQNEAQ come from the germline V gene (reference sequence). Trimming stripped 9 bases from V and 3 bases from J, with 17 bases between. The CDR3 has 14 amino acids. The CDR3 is CASDTVRGDTEAFF. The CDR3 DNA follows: TGTGCCAGTGACACAGTTCGGGGTGACACTGAAGCTTTCTTT.

The CDR3 spells CASSPQSTGIGTEAFF. The CDR3 DNA follows: TGCGCCAGCAGCCCCCAAAGTACAGGGATTGGCACTGAAGCTTTCTTT. The rearrangement links TRBV5-1 to TRBJ1-1; D may be TRBD1 (6 bases). Trimming took off 4 bases at V and 4 bases at J, with 20 bases between the two ends. The CDR3 loop spans 16 amino acids. Germline V gene data show CDR1 as SGHRS and CDR2 as YFSETQ.

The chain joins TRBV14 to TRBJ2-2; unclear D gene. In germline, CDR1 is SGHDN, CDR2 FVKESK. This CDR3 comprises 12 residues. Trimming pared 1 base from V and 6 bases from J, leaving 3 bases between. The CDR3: CASSQAAGELFF. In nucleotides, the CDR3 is TGTGCCAGCAGCCAAGCTGCCGGGGAGCTGTTTTTT.